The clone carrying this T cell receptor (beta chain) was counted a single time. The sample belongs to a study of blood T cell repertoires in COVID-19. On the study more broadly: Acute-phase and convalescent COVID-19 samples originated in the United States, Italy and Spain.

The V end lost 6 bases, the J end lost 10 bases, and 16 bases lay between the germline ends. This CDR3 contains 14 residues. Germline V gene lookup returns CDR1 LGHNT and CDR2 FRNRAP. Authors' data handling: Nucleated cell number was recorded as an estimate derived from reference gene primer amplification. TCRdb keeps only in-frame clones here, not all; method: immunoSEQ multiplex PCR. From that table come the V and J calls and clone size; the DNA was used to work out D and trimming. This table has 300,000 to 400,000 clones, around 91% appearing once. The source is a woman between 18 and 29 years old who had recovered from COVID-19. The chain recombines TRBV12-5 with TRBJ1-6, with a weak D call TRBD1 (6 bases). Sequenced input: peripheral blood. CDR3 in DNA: TGTGCTAGTGGACCTCAGGGGATAGGATCACCCCTCCACTTT. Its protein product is CASGPQGIGSPLHF.